A selection of T cell receptor beta chains follows, all from one sample in a study of shared clonotypes between healthy human individuals. Generated by immunoSEQ multiplex PCR, the TCRdb table keeps only in-frame clones and is missing some. The sample holds more than 550,000 clones, roughly 87% seen once. Sequences were obtained from memory CD8+ T cells from PBMCs. The receptors come from a man between 18 and 29 years old in good health. Some clones in this sample may be carry-over from other donors' samples. The CDR3 runs from the conserved cysteine through the conserved F or W. D genes are given only for firm matches. The size entry is marked missing in some rows and otherwise reads once, few, many or a size class.

j_call d_call v_call clone_size cdr3_aa cdr3_nt
TRBJ1-1 - TRBV9 - CASSVVEPRTSGAFF TGTGCCAGCAGCGTAGTAGAGCCCCGGACGTCCGGAGCTTTCTTT
TRBJ1-1 - TRBV28 - CASSLVLNTEAFF TGTGCCAGCAGTCTGGTCTTGAACACTGAAGCTTTCTTT
TRBJ2-7 TRBD2 TRBV15 few CATSMGLAGGYEQYF TGTGCCACCAGCATGGGGCTAGCGGGAGGCTACGAGCAGTACTTC
TRBJ1-4 TRBD1 TRBV4-1 - CASSPWEGADEKLFF TGCGCCAGCAGCCCCTGGGAGGGGGCAGATGAAAAACTGTTTTTT
TRBJ1-1 TRBD1 TRBV27 few CASSLTTGGTEAFF TGTGCCAGCAGTTTAACTACAGGGGGCACTGAAGCTTTCTTT
TRBJ1-3 - TRBV9 - CASSVGSGSGNTIYF TGTGCCAGCAGCGTAGGGTCCGGCTCTGGAAACACCATATATTTT
TRBJ1-4 - TRBV7-9 few CASSLLGTPNEKLFF TGTGCCAGCAGCTTATTAGGGACACCCAATGAAAAACTGTTTTTT
TRBJ2-7 TRBD2 TRBV29-1 - CSVLAGDSYEQYF TGCAGCGTTTTGGCGGGAGATAGCTACGAGCAGTACTTC
TRBJ1-2 - TRBV7-9 - CASSLAGHSENYGYTF TGTGCCAGCAGCTTAGCAGGCCACAGTGAAAACTATGGCTACACCTTC
TRBJ1-4 TRBD1 TRBV9 - CASSTQGGTNEKLFF TGTGCCAGCAGCACGCAAGGGGGCACTAATGAAAAACTGTTTTTT
TRBJ1-2 - TRBV27 - CASSLLGRVGYTF TGTGCCAGCAGTTTATTGGGGAGGGTTGGCTACACCTTC
TRBJ1-2 - TRBV29-1 once CSVDGDTNYGYTF TGCAGCGTTGATGGGGACACAAACTATGGCTACACCTTC
TRBJ2-5 - TRBV6-6 - CASSYLEGETQYF TGTGCCAGCAGTTACCTAGAAGGGGAGACCCAGTACTTC
TRBJ1-4 - TRBV13 - CASSLGPGDPKLFF TGTGCCAGCAGCTTAGGCCCGGGGGACCCAAAACTGTTTTTT
TRBJ1-1 - TRBV5-1 - CASKTAAGGTEAFF TGCGCCAGCAAGACTGCGGCGGGGGGCACTGAAGCTTTCTTT
TRBJ2-7 TRBD1 TRBV4-3 - CASSQPGTGNEQYF TGCGCCAGCAGCCAACCAGGGACAGGGAACGAGCAGTACTTC
TRBJ2-7 - TRBV15 - CATSRGQGGHHEQYF TGTGCCACCAGCAGAGGACAGGGAGGGCACCACGAGCAGTACTTC
TRBJ1-2 TRBD1 TRBV28 - CASSQDRDPGYTF TGTGCCAGCAGCCAGGACAGGGACCCTGGCTACACCTTC
TRBJ2-7 - TRBV10-2 - CASLHGVHEQYF TGCGCCAGCCTTCACGGGGTGCACGAGCAGTACTTC
TRBJ2-6 - TRBV29-1 - CSVLGRAGANVLTF TGCAGCGTTCTGGGAAGGGCTGGGGCCAACGTCCTGACTTTC
TRBJ1-4 - TRBV6-5 - CASSVTRAEKLFF TGTGCCAGCAGTGTCACCAGGGCTGAAAAACTGTTTTTT